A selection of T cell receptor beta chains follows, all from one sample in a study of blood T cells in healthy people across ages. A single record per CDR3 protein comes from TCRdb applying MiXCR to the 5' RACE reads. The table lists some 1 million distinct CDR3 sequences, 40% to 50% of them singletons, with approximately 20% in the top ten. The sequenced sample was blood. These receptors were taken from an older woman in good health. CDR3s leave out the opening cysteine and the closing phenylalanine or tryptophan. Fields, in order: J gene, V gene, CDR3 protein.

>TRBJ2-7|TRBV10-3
AISRPRLAGGEQY
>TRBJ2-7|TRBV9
ASSATSGRSGEQY
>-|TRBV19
ASSMGVRYEQY
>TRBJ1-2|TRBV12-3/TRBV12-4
ASSPQLRGLDGYT
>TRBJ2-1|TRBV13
ASSTLGLAGYNEQF
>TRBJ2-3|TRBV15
ATSRDPGQGDTQY
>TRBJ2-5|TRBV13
ASSPTNRGERY
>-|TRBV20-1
SARAYLAGYEQY
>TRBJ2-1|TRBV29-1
SAGGGRVDNEQF
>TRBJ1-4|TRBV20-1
SARALGGGGEKLF
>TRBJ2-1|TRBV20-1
SATSLQRHNEQF
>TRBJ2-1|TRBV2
ASSEAPVGEQF
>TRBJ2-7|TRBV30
AGILAGLVQY
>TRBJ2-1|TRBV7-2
ASSFRQGTSYEQF
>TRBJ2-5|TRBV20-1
SAQRWGLETQY
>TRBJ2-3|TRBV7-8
ASSLVTVFTDTQY
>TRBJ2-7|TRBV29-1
SATGGANEQY
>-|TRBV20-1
SARQTSGSKGEQY
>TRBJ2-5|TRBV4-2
ASSQGWRLAVQETQY
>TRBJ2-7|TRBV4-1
ASSQDSWPGAYEQY
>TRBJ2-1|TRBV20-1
SANKRGVAYNEQF
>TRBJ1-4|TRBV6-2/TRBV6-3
ASSYASAVPNEKLF
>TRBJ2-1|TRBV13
ASSEWGMEGSYNEQF
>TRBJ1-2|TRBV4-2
ASSQDSRQGQWDGYT
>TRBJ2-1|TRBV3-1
ASSQDLAESYNEQF
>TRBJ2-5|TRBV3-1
ASSQDLEAGPQETQY
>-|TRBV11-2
ASSAETSIWSYNEQY
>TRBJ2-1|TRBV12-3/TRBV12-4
ASSSAPGTSGSREQF
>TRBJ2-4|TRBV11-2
ASSGLPQRVAKNIQY
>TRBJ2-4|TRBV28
ASSSSGYKNIQY
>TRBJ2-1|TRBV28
ASIQRHEQF
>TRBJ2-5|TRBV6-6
ATKGAGGQETQY
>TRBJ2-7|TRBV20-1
SAIQSGHISYEQY
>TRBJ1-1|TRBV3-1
ASSQPSRGPETEAF
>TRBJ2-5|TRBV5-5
ASSLGGARGETQY